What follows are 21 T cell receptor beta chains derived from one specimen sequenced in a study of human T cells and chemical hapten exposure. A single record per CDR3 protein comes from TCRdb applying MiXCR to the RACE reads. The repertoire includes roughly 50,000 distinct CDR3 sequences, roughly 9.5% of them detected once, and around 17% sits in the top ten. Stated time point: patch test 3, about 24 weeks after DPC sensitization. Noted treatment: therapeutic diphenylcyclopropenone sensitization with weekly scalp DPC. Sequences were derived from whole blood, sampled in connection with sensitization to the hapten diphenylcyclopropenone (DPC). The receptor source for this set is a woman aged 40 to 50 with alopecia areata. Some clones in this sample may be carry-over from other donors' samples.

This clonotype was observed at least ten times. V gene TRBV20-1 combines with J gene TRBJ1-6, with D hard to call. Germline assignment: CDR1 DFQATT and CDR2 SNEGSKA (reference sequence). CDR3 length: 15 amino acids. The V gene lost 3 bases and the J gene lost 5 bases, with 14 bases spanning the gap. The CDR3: CSASSGPRNNSPLHF. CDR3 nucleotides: TGCAGTGCTAGCTCCGGACCGAGAAATAATTCACCCCTCCACTTT.

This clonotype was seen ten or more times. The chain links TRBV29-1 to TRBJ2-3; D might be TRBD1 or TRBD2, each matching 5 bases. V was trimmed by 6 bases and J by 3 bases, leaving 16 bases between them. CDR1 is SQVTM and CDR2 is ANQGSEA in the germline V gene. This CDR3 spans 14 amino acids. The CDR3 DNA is TGCAGCGTCCCAAACGGGGCTACGACAGATACGCAGTATTTT. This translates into CSVPNGATTDTQYF.

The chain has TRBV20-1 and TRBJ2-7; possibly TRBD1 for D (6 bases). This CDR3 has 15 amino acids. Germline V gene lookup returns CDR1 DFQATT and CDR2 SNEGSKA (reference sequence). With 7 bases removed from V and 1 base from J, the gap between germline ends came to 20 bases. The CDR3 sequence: CSVSNYREPSYEQYF. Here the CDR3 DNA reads TGCAGTGTAAGCAACTACAGGGAACCTTCCTACGAGCAGTACTTC.

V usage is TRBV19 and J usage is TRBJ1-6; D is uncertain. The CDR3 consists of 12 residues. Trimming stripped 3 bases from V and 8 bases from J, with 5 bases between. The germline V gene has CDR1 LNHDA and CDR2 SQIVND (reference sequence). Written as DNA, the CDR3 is TGTGCCAGTAGTATCGCCCATTCACCCCTCCACTTT. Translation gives CASSIAHSPLHF.

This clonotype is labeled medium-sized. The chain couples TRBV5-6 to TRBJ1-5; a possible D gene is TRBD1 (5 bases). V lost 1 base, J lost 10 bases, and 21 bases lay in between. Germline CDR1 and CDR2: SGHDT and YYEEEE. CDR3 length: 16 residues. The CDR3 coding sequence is TGTGCCAGCAGCTTGAGGACGGGGAGTGGGGGGATTCCCCAGCATTTT. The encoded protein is CASSLRTGSGGIPQHF.

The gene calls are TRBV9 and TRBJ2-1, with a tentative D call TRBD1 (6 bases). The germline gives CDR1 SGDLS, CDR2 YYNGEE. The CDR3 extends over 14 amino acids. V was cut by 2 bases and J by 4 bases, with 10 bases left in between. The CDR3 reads CASSVAGDYNEQFF. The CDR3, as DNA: TGTGCCAGCAGCGTCGCAGGGGATTACAATGAGCAGTTCTTC. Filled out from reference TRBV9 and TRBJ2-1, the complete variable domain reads DSGVTQTPKHLITATGQRVTLRCSPRSGDLSVYWYQQSLDQGLQFLIQYYNGEERAKGNILERFSAQQFPDLHSELNLSSLELGDSALYFCASSVAGDYNEQFFGPGTRLTVL.

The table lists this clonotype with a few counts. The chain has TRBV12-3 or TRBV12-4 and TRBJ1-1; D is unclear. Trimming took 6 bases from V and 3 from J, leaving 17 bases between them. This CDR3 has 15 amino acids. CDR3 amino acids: CASSHQFGRDTEAFF. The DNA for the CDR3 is TGTGCCAGCAGCCACCAGTTCGGGAGGGACACTGAAGCTTTCTTT.

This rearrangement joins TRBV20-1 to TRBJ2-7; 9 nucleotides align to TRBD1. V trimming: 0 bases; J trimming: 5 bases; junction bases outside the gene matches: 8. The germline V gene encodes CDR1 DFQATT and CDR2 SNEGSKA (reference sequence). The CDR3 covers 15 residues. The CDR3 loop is CSARDGGTGSDEQYF. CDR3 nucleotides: TGCAGTGCTAGAGACGGAGGGACAGGGAGCGACGAGCAGTACTTC.

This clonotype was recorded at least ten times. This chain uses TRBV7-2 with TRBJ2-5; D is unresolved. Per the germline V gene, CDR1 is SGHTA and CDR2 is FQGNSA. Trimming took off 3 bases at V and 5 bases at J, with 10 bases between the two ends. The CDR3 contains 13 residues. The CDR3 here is CASSFPPMETQYF. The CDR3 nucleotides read TGTGCCAGCAGCTTTCCGCCGATGGAGACCCAGTACTTC.

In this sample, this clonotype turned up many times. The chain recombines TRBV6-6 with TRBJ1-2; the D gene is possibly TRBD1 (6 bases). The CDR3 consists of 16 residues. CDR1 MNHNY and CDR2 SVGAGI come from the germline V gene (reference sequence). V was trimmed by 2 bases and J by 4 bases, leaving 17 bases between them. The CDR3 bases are TGTGCCAGCAGTTACCCCCAACAGGGTTCAAGCTATGGCTACACCTTC. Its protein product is CASSYPQQGSSYGYTF.

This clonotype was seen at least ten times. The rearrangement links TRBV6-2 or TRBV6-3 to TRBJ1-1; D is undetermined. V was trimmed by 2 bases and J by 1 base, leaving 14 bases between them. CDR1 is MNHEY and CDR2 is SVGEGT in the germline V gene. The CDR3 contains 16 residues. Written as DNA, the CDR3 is TGTGCCAGCAGTTACCGTACCGACACAAAGAACACTGAAGCTTTCTTT. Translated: CASSYRTDTKNTEAFF.

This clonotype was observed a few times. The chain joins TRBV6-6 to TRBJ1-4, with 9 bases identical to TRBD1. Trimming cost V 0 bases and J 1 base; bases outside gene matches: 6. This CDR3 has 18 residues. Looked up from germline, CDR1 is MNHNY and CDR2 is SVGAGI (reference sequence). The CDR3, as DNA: TGTGCCAGCAGTTACTCAGGAGACAGGGGGAGAACTAATGAAAAACTGTTTTTT. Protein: CASSYSGDRGRTNEKLFF.

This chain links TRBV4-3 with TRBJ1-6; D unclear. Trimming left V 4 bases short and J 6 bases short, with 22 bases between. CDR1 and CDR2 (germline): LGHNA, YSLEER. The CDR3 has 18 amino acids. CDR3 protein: CASSRTLQATIANSPLHF. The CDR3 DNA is TGCGCCAGCAGCCGAACTCTCCAGGCCACTATTGCTAATTCACCCCTCCACTTT.

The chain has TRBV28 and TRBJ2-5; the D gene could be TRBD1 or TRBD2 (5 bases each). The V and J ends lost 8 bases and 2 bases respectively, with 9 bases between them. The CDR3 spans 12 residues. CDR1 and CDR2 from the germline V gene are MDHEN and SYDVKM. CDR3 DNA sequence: TGTGCCAGCGGGGGAATTCAAGAGACCCAGTACTTC. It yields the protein CASGGIQETQYF. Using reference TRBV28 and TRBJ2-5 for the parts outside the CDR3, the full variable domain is DVKVTQSSRYLVKRTGEKVFLECVQDMDHENMFWYRQDPGLGLRLIYFSYDVKMKEKGDIPEGYSVSREKKERFSLILESASTNQTSMYLCASGGIQETQYFGPGTRLLVL.

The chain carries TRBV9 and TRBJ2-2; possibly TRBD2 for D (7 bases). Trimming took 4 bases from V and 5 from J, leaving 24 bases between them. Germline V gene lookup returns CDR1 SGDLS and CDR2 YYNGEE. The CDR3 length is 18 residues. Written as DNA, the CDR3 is TGTGCCAGCAGCCTCAGCGGGGCAGGGGTTCAAAAGACCGGGGAGCTGTTTTTT. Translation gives CASSLSGAGVQKTGELFF.

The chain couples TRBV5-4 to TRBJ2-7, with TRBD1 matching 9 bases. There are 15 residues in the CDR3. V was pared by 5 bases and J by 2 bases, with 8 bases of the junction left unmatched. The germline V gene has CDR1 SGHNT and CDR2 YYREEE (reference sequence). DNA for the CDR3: TGTGCCAGCAGTCCAACCGGGACAGGGACCTACGAGCAGTACTTC. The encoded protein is CASSPTGTGTYEQYF.

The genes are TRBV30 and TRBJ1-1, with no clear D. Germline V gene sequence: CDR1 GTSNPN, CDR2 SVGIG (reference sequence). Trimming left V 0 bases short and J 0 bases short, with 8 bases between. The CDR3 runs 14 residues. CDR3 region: CAWSVVVMNTEAFF. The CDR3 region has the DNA TGTGCCTGGAGTGTAGTTGTCATGAACACTGAAGCTTTCTTT. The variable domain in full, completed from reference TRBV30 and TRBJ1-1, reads SQTIHQWPATLVQPVGSPLSLECTVEGTSNPNLYWYRQAAGRGLQLLFYSVGIGQISSEVPQNLSASRPQDRQFILSSKKLLLSDSGFYLCAWSVVVMNTEAFFGQGTRLTVV.

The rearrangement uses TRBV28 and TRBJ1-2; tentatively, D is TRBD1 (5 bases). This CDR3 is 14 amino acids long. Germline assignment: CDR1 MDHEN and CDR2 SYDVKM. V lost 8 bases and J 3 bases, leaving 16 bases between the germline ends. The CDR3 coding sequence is TGTGCCAGCTACTCCCTCGGGGCGGACTATGGCTACACCTTC. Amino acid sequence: CASYSLGADYGYTF.

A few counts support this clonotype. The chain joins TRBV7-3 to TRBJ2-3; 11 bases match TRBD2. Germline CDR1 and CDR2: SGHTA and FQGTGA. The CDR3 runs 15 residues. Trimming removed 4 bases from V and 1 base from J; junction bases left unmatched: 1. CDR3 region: CASSSGLAGTDTQYF. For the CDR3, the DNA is TGTGCCAGCAGCTCGGGACTAGCGGGCACAGATACGCAGTATTTT.

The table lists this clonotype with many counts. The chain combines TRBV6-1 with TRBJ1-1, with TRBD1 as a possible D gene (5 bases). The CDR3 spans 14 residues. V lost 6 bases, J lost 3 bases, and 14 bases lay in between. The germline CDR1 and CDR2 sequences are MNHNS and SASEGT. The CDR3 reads CASSGQGYDTEAFF. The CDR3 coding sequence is TGTGCCAGCAGCGGTCAGGGATACGACACTGAAGCTTTCTTT.

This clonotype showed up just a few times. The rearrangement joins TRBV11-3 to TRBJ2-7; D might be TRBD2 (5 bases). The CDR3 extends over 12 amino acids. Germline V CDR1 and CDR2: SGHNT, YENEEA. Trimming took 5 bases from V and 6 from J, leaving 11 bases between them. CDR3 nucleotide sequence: TGTGCCAGCAGCAACCCGGCGGGCGAGCAGTACTTC. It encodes CASSNPAGEQYF.